The rows below give T cell receptor beta chains drawn from one sample of a study of OX40 agonist ivuxolimab in advanced cancers. Profiling relied on immunoSEQ multiplex PCR, and the TCRdb table lists in-frame clones only, not all of them. Of tens of thousands of clones in the sample, roughly 88% are singletons; the top ten hold approximately 0.3%. Sample: CD4+ or CD8+ T cells sorted from blood, taken in a trial of the OX40 agonist ivuxolimab. The receptors derive from an adult with an advanced solid tumor such as melanoma, head and neck, liver or kidney cancer. The CDR3 runs from the conserved cysteine through the conserved F or W. A D gene is named only where the DNA matches it firmly. Expanded clones are given a class, and other clones once, few, many or no size at all.

J | D | size | V | CDR3 | DNA
TRBJ1-2 | TRBD1 | NA | TRBV5-1 | CASSLASGQGAISF | TGCGCCAGCAGCTTGGCCTCTGGACAGGGGGCAATCTCGTTC
TRBJ2-7 | NA | NA | TRBV6-5 | CASRTVKHPPYEQYF | TGTGCCAGCAGGACGGTGAAGCATCCTCCCTACGAGCAGTACTTC
TRBJ2-7 | TRBD1 | NA | TRBV5-4 | CASSPGQGLYEQYF | TGTGCCAGCAGCCCGGGACAGGGGTTGTACGAGCAGTACTTC
TRBJ2-3 | NA | NA | TRBV14 | CASSHLWVTDTQYF | TGTGCCAGCAGCCATCTGTGGGTGACAGATACGCAGTATTTT
TRBJ1-6 | NA | NA | TRBV6-5 | CASSYGGLNSPLHF | TGTGCCAGCAGTTACGGGGGCCTCAATTCACCCCTCCACTTT
TRBJ2-3 | TRBD1 | NA | TRBV5-1 | CASGTGTTDTQYF | TGCGCCAGCGGGACAGGAACCACAGATACGCAGTATTTT
TRBJ2-1 | NA | NA | TRBV29-1 | CSVGYNEQFF | TGCAGCGTTGGCTACAATGAGCAGTTCTTC
TRBJ2-5 | TRBD1 | once | TRBV11-3 | CASSFTGQGIGTQYF | TGTGCCAGCAGCTTTACTGGACAGGGGATTGGGACCCAGTACTTC
TRBJ2-3 | TRBD2 | NA | TRBV4-2 | CASNGRGADTQYF | TGTGCCAGCAACGGGAGGGGGGCGGATACGCAGTATTTT
TRBJ2-3 | NA | NA | TRBV5-1 | CASSVTMDLWYF | TGCGCCAGCAGCGTGACCATGGACTTGTGGTATTTT
TRBJ2-5 | TRBD2 | NA | TRBV4-1 | CASSQRGLAVEETQYF | TGCGCCAGCAGCCAACGAGGACTAGCGGTAGAAGAGACCCAGTACTTC
TRBJ2-5 | NA | NA | TRBV5-1 | CASSLTGGVETQYF | TGCGCCAGCAGCCTAACAGGGGGGGTGGAGACCCAGTACTTC
TRBJ2-7 | NA | NA | TRBV18 | CASSLVAGAYEQYF | TGTGCCAGCTCACTGGTGGCAGGGGCCTACGAGCAGTACTTC
TRBJ2-3 | TRBD2 | NA | TRBV4-1 | CASSRGTSGRTDTQYF | TGCGCCAGCAGCCGCGGGACTAGCGGGCGCACAGATACGCAGTATTTT
TRBJ2-3 | TRBD2 | NA | TRBV5-1 | CASSALTSGGSTDTQYF | TGCGCCAGCAGCGCTCTGACTAGCGGGGGAAGCACAGATACGCAGTATTTT
TRBJ1-5 | TRBD1 | NA | TRBV6-1 | CASSELRQGTSNQPQHF | TGTGCCAGCAGTGAACTTAGACAGGGGACAAGCAATCAGCCCCAGCATTTT
TRBJ1-3 | NA | NA | TRBV9 | CASSAQGNTIYF | TGTGCCAGCAGCGCACAGGGAAACACCATATATTTT
TRBJ1-5 | TRBD1 | NA | TRBV9 | CASSVGTGEWSNQPQHF | TGTGCCAGCAGCGTGGGGACAGGGGAATGGAGCAATCAGCCCCAGCATTTT
TRBJ2-1 | NA | once | TRBV11-2 | CASSLWADAHNEQFF | TGTGCCAGCAGCTTATGGGCCGACGCCCACAATGAGCAGTTCTTC
TRBJ2-7 | NA | few | TRBV28 | CASSRHGTGNEQYF | TGTGCCAGCAGTCGTCACGGGACCGGGAACGAGCAGTACTTC